The clone carrying this T cell receptor (beta chain) was seen a handful of times. This sample stems from a study of T-cell memory formation after mild COVID-19. With 4 bases clipped from V and 7 bases from J, the junction kept 8 bases outside the gene matches. This CDR3 is built from 15 residues. Germline values: CDR1 SGHRS, CDR2 YFSETQ. Via MiXCR, TCRdb re-called the 5' RACE reads, giving one row per CDR3 protein. Of 560,000 or so distinct CDR3 sequences in the sample, around 15% were seen once. Sequencing input: PBMCs or a T cell subset sorted from them (not recorded which). The chain has TRBV5-1 and TRBJ1-6; 7 positions agree with TRBD1. This receptor was identified in an adult woman who had mild COVID-19 (a few samples of this study predate the infection). Cell type and time point are not known. In nucleotides, the CDR3 is TGCGCCAGCAGCCTGACCGGGACAGAGAATTCACCCCTCCACTTT. This gives the protein CASSLTGTENSPLHF.